This T cell receptor beta chain was captured by sequencing in a study of molecular identifiers for immune sequencing clone quantification. Each CDR3 protein gets one entry after TCRdb re-called the PCR reads with MiXCR. The sample consists of 460,000 or so distinct CDR3 sequences, about a fifth of them appearing once. Trimming removed 4 bases from V and 5 bases from J, with 13 bases in between. Germline V gene lookup returns CDR1 SGHDT and CDR2 YYEEEE. This CDR3 has 14 amino acids. This clonotype originated in a human donor in good health. Some libraries in this study had Jurkat cell RNA spiked in. Sequencing used naive CD8+ T cells from blood, with Jurkat cell RNA spiked in. The sample's subset: FACS-sorted CD8+CD4-CCR7+CD45RA+ naive T cells. The rearrangement links TRBV5-6 to TRBJ1-5; D possibly corresponds to TRBD1 (6 bases). For the CDR3, the DNA is TGTGCCAGCAGCCCGGGGGCAGGGGATCAGCCCCAGCATTTT. Translation: CASSPGAGDQPQHF.